The subject of this entry is one TCR beta chain. What it recognizes is unknown. Stated treatment: oral pan-JAK inhibitor, 5-10 mg twice daily. Patients with alopecia areata provided lesional scalp punch biopsies as well as peripheral blood. This sample is drawn from a study of CD8+ T cells in alopecia areata. RNA was isolated and reverse transcribed to cDNA, the sequencing template. Sequencing used immunoSEQ multiplex PCR; TCRdb keeps in-frame clones, though not all of them. Of approximately 280,000 clones in the sample, 55% to 75% were seen once. Broader study findings: Among patients, TCR sharing was less clear than in mice, a difference possibly due in part to HLA diversity in the patient population. In lesional scalp, particularly from alopecia totalis/universalis, clonality was higher than in normal scalp.

The CDR3 is 13 residues long. The V gene's germline CDR1 is SNHLY and CDR2 FYNNEI. The germline V and J ends were trimmed by 5 bases and 1 base, with 8 bases remaining between them. The origin of this receptor is a human donor with alopecia areata. V gene TRBV2 combines with J gene TRBJ1-1; no clear D. The source material was CD4+ T cells sorted from blood, sampled at week 24, from a patient treated with tofacitinib. CDR3 protein: CASSREKNTEAFF. Written as DNA, the CDR3 is TGTGCCAGCAGTCGAGAGAAGAACACTGAAGCTTTCTTT.